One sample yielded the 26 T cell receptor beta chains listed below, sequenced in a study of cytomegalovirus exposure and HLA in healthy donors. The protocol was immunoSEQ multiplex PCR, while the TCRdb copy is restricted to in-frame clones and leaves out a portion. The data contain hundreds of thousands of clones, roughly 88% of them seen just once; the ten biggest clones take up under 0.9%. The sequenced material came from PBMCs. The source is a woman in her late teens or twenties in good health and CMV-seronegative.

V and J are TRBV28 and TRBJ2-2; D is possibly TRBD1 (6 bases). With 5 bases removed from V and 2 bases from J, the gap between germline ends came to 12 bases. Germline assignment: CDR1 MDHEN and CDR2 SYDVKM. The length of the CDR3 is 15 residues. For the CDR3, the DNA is TGTGCCAGCAGTGCGACAGGACTCAACACCGGGGAGCTGTTTTTT. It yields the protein CASSATGLNTGELFF.

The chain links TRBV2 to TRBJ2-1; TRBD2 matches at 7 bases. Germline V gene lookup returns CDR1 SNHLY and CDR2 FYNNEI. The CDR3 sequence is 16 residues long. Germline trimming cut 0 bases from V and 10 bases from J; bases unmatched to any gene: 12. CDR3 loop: CASSEALRTTGREQFF. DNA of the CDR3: TGTGCCAGCAGTGAAGCGCTTAGGACAACCGGGAGGGAGCAGTTCTTC.

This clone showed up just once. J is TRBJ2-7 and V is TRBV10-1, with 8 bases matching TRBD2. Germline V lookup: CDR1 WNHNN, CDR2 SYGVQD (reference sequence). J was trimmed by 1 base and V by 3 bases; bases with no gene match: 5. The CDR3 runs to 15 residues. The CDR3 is CASSEVAGSSYEQYF. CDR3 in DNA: TGCGCCAGCAGTGAAGTAGCGGGGTCATCCTACGAGCAGTACTTC.

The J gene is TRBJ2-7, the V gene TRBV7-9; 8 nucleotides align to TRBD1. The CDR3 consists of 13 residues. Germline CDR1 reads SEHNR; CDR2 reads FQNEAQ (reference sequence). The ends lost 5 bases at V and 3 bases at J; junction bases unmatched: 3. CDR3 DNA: TGTGCCAGCAGCAAGGACAGGGACTACGAGCAGTACTTC. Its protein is CASSKDRDYEQYF.

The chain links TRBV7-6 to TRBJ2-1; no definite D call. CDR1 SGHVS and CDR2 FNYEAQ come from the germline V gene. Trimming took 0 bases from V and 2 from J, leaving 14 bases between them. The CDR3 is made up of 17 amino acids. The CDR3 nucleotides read TGTGCCAGCAGCTTAGCCCCTCGTGCGTCGACCTACAATGAGCAGTTCTTC. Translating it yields CASSLAPRASTYNEQFF.

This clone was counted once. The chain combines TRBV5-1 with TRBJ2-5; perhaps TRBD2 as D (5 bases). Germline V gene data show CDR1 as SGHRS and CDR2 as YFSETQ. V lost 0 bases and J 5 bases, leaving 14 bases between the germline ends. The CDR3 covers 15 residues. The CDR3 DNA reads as TGCGCCAGCAGCTTGGAGGCGGGTACGGGGGAGACCCAGTACTTC. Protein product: CASSLEAGTGETQYF.

The CDR3: CASSVRGSNYGYTF. The CDR3 bases are TGTGCCAGCAGTGTCAGAGGGAGTAACTATGGCTACACCTTC. This chain connects TRBV6-5 to TRBJ1-2; D remains ambiguous. Trimming took off 5 bases at V and 1 base at J, with 11 bases between the two ends. CDR1 and CDR2 from the germline V gene are MNHEY and SVGAGI. The CDR3 runs 14 residues.

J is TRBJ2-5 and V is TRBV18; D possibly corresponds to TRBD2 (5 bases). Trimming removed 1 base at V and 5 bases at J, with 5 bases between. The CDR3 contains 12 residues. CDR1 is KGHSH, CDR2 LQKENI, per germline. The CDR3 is CASSPREETQYF. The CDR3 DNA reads TGTGCCAGCTCACCACGGGAGGAGACCCAGTACTTC.

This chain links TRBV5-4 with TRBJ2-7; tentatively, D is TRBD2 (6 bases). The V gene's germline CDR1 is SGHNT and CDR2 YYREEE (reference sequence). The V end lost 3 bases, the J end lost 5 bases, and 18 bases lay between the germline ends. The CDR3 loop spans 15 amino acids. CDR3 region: CASSSPGQGGNEQYF. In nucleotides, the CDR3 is TGTGCCAGCAGCTCCCCAGGGCAGGGAGGAAACGAGCAGTACTTC.

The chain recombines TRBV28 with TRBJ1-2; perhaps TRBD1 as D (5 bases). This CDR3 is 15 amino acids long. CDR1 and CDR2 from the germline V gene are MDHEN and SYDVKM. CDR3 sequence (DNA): TGTGCTGGCAGCAGTACGGGGGGAAGGCGGGGTGGCTACACCTTC. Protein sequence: CAGSSTGGRRGGYTF.

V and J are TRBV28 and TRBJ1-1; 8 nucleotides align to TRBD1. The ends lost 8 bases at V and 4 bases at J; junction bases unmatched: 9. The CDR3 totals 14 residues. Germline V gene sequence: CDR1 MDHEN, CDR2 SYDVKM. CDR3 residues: CASLQDRAGTEAFF. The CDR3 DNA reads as TGTGCCAGCCTCCAGGACAGGGCGGGCACTGAAGCTTTCTTT.

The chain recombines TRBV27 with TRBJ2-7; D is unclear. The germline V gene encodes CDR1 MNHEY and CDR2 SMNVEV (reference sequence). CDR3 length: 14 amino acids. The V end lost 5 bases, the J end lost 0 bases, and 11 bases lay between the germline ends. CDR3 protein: CASSAQVYSYEQYF. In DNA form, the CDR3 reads TGTGCCAGCAGTGCGCAGGTCTACTCCTACGAGCAGTACTTC.

CDR3 sequence: CASSLGRAPYGYTF. DNA for the CDR3: TGTGCCAGCAGTTTAGGGCGCGCGCCCTATGGCTACACCTTC. The chain uses TRBV28 and TRBJ1-2, with D unresolved. Germline-derived CDR1 and CDR2 are MDHEN and SYDVKM. The CDR3 is 14 amino acids. The ends were cut back, 2 bases at V and 4 bases at J, with 11 bases in the middle.

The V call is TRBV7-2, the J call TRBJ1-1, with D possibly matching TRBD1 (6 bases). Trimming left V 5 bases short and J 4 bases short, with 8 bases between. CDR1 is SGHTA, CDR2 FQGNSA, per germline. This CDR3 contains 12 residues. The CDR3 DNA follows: TGTGCCAGCAGCCCACAGGGCACTGAAGCTTTCTTT. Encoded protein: CASSPQGTEAFF.

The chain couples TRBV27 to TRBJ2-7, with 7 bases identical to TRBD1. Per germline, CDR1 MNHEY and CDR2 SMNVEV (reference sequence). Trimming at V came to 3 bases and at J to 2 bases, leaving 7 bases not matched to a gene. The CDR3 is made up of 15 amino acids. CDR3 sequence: CASSLSPGTAYEQYF. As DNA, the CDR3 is TGTGCCAGCAGTTTGTCCCCCGGGACAGCCTACGAGCAGTACTTC.

The chain's CDR3 is CASSTQVTGNTIYF. DNA of the CDR3: TGTGCCAGCAGCACACAGGTTACTGGAAACACCATATATTTT. The chain recombines TRBV28 with TRBJ1-3, with D possibly matching TRBD1 (5 bases). The CDR3 loop spans 14 amino acids. The V end was cut by 6 bases, the J end by 2 bases, with 11 bases between. Germline CDR1 MDHEN, CDR2 SYDVKM. The whole variable domain, remainder taken from reference TRBV28 and TRBJ1-3, is DVKVTQSSRYLVKRTGEKVFLECVQDMDHENMFWYRQDPGLGLRLIYFSYDVKMKEKGDIPEGYSVSREKKERFSLILESASTNQTSMYLCASSTQVTGNTIYFGEGSWLTVV.

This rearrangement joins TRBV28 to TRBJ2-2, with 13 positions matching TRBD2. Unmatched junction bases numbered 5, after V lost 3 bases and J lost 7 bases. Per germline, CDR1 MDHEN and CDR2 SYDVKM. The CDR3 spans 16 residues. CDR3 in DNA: TGTGCCAGCAGTTTCCCGACTAGCGGGAGGAGCGGGGAGCTGTTTTTT. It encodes CASSFPTSGRSGELFF.

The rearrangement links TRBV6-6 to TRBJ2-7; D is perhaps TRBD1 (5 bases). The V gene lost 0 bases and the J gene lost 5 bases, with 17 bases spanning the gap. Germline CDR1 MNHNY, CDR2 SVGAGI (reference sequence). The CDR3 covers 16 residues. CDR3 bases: TGTGCCAGCAGTTACTCGAAGTCCCAGGGTACCGACGAGCAGTACTTC. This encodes CASSYSKSQGTDEQYF.

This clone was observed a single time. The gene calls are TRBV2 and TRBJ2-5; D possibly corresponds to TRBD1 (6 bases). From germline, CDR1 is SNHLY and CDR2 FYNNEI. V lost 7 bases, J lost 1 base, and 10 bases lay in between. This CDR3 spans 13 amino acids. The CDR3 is CASKEDSQETQYF. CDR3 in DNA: TGTGCCAGCAAAGAGGACAGCCAAGAGACCCAGTACTTC.

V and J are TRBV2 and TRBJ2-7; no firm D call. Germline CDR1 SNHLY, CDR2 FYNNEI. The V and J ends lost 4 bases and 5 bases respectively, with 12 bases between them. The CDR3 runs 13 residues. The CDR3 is CASSALAGHEQYF. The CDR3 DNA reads TGTGCCAGCAGTGCCCTGGCAGGTCACGAGCAGTACTTC. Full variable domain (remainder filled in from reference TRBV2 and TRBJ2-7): EPEVTQTPSHQVTQMGQEVILRCVPISNHLYFYWYRQILGQKVEFLVSFYNNEISEKSEIFDDQFSVERPDGSNFTLKIRSTKLEDSAMYFCASSALAGHEQYFGPGTRLTVT.

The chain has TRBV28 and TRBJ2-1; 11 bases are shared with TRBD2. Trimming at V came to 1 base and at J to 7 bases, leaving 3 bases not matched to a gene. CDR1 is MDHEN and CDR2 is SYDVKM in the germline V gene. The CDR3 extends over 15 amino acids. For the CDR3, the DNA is TGTGCCAGCAGTTTATTTCTAGCGGGAGGTAATGAGCAGTTCTTC. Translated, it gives CASSLFLAGGNEQFF.

The CDR3 is CASSPGVMNTEAFF. The CDR3, as DNA: TGTGCCAGCAGCCCAGGGGTAATGAACACTGAAGCTTTCTTT. This sequence joins TRBV7-8 and TRBJ1-1; D possibly corresponds to TRBD1 (6 bases). Germline V gene sequence: CDR1 SGHVS, CDR2 FQNEAQ. The CDR3 spans 14 residues. V lost 5 bases, J lost 0 bases, and 10 bases lay in between.

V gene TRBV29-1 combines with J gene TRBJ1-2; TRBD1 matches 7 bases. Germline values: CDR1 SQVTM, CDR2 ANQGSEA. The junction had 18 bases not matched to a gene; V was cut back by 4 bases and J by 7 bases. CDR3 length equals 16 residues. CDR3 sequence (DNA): TGCAGCGTTGGGGGTTATTACGACAGGGAAGTGGGTGGCTACACCTTC. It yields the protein CSVGGYYDREVGGYTF.

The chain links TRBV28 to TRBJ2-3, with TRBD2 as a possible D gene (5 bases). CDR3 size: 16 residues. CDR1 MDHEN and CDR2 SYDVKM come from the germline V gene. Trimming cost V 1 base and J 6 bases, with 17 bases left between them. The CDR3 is CASSLSEPPRGDTQYF. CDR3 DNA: TGTGCCAGCAGTTTATCGGAGCCGCCCCGCGGGGATACGCAGTATTTT.

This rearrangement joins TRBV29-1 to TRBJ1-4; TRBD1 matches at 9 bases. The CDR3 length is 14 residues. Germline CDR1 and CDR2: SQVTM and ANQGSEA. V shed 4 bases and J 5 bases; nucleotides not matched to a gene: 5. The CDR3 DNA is TGCAGCGTTGGGGGGACAGGGTCCAATGAAAAACTGTTTTTT. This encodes CSVGGTGSNEKLFF.

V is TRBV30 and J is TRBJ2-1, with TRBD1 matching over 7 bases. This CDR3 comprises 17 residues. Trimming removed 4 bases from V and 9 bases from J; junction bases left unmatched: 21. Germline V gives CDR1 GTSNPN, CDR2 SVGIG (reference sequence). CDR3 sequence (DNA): TGTGCCTGGACGGACAGGCACGATGGCCTAGGACCGGGTGAGCAGTTCTTC. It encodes CAWTDRHDGLGPGEQFF.